This passage covers 3 T cell receptor beta chains from one sample sequenced in a study of shared T cell receptors in the human thymus. Clones were read by immunoSEQ multiplex PCR, and TCRdb kept only the in-frame ones, dropping some. The sample carries 600,000 or so clones, over 75% recorded once. This same sample was also taken into another study, of human thymus T cells.

The sample comprised thymocytes. Every receptor here comes from a boy younger than two with a congenital heart defect.

The chain is built from TRBV4-3 and TRBJ2-7; a possible D gene is TRBD1 (6 bases). V was shortened by 4 bases and J by 4 bases, with 17 bases between the two germline ends. CDR1 LGHNA and CDR2 YSLEER come from the germline V gene. The CDR3 extends over 15 amino acids. The CDR3 DNA reads TGCGCCAGCAGCCGATCAGGGGCGCGGAGATACGAGCAGTACTTC. Its protein product is CASSRSGARRYEQYF.

The CDR3 nucleotides read TGTGCCAGCAGCAAATACCGGGACAGGGGTCCCTACGAGCAGTACTTC. It yields the protein CASSKYRDRGPYEQYF. The genes are TRBV28 and TRBJ2-7; 10 bases are shared with TRBD1. Trimming at V came to 6 bases and at J to 2 bases, leaving 10 bases not matched to a gene. CDR1 and CDR2 (germline): MDHEN, SYDVKM. This CDR3 has 16 amino acids. Using reference TRBV28 and TRBJ2-7 for the parts outside the CDR3, the full variable domain is DVKVTQSSRYLVKRTGEKVFLECVQDMDHENMFWYRQDPGLGLRLIYFSYDVKMKEKGDIPEGYSVSREKKERFSLILESASTNQTSMYLCASSKYRDRGPYEQYFGPGTRLTVT.

The table lists this clone with a few counts. The V call is TRBV4-3, the J call TRBJ1-1; D may be TRBD1 (5 bases). Germline CDR1 LGHNA, CDR2 YSLEER. Trimming pared 2 bases from V and 7 bases from J, leaving 14 bases between. The CDR3 has 14 amino acids. Here the CDR3 reads CASSQPGVRDEAFF. CDR3 bases: TGCGCCAGCAGCCAACCGGGGGTCCGCGATGAAGCTTTCTTT.